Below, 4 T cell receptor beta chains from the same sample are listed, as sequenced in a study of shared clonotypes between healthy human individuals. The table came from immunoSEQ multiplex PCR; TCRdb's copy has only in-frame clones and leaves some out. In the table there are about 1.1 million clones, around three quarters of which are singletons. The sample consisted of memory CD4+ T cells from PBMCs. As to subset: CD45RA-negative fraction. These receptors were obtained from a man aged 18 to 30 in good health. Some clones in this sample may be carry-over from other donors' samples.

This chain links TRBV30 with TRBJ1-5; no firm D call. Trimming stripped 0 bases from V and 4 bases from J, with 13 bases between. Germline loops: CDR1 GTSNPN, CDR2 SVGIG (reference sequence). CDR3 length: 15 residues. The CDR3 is CAWSVRPARNQPQHF. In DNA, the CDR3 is TGTGCCTGGAGTGTACGACCAGCGCGAAATCAGCCCCAGCATTTT.

DNA of the CDR3: TGTGCCAGCAGTTACGCCAGGGGCTACGAGCAGTACTTC. This gives the protein CASSYARGYEQYF. The V call is TRBV6-5, the J call TRBJ2-7; maybe TRBD1 (6 bases). This CDR3 comprises 13 residues. Trimming stripped 2 bases from V and 3 bases from J, with 8 bases between. CDR1 and CDR2 from the germline V gene are MNHEY and SVGAGI.

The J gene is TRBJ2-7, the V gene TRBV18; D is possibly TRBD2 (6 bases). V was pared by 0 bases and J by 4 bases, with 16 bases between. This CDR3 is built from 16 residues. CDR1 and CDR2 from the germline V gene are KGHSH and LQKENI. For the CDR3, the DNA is TGTGCCAGCTCACCACCCACGGGCGGGACTGAATACGAGCAGTACTTC. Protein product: CASSPPTGGTEYEQYF. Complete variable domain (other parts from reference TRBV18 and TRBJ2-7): NAGVMQNPRHLVRRRGQEARLRCSPMKGHSHVYWYRQLPEEGLKFMVYLQKENIIDESGMPKERFSAEFPKEGPSILRIQQVVRGDSAAYFCASSPPTGGTEYEQYFGPGTRLTVT.

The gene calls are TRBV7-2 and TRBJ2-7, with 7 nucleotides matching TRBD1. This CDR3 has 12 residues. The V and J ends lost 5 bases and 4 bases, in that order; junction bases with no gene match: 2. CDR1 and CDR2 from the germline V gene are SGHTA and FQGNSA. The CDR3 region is CASSMDRYEQYF. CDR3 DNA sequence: TGTGCCAGCAGCATGGACAGGTACGAGCAGTACTTC. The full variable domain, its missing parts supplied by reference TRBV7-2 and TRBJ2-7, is GAGVSQSPSNKVTEKGKDVELRCDPISGHTALYWYRQSLGQGLEFLIYFQGNSAPDKSGLPSDRFSAERTGGSVSTLTIQRTQQEDSAVYLCASSMDRYEQYFGPGTRLTVT.